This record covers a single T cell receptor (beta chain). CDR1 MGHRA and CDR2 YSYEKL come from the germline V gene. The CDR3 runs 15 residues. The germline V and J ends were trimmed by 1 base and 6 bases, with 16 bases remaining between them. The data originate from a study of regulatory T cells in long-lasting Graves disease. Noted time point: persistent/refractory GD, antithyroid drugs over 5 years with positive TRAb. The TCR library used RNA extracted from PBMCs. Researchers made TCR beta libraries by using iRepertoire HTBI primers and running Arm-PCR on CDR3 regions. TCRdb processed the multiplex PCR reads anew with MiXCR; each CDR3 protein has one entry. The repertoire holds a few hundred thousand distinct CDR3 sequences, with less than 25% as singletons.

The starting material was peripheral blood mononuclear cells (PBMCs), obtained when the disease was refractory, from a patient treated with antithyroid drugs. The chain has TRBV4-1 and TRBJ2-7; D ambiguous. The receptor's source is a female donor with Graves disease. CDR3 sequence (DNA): TGCGCCAGCAGCCAAGTTATTACGGAGACGGGCGAGCAGTACTTC. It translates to CASSQVITETGEQYF.